The clone carrying this TCR beta chain was detected ten times or more. Antigen: not known. Inclusion characteristics of ophthalmopathy patients comprised a Clinical Activity Score of at least 3, a NOSPECS grade of at least 4, and duration under 3 months. Amplified regions were TCR beta CDR3 sequences from RNA transcripts. RT-PCR in the first round (using the HTBI primer set) targeted the TCR CDR3. TCRdb re-analysed the multiplex PCR reads in MiXCR, keeping a single row per CDR3 protein. The sample lists about 530,000 distinct CDR3 sequences, 17% occurring once. This sample stems from a study of T cells in Graves' hyperthyroidism and ophthalmopathy. Across the study: At the time of initial diagnosis and before any treatment, peripheral blood was collected.

The study's findings and limits: Among thyroid clonotypes expanded above 0.001, most also appeared in blood. The model foresaw ophthalmopathy a median around 6 months prior to onset.

The sequenced sample consisted of blood. This TCR came from a woman between 18 and 30 years old with Graves' ophthalmopathy.

CDR3 in amino acids: CASSLTPGTAISTTNEKLFF. CDR3 DNA sequence: TGTGCCAGCAGCCTAACCCCCGGGACAGCCATAAGTACAACTAATGAAAAACTGTTTTTT. The J gene is TRBJ1-4, the V gene TRBV28; TRBD1 aligns across 7 bases. The length of the CDR3 is 20 residues. Per the germline V gene, CDR1 is MDHEN and CDR2 is SYDVKM. The V segment lost 6 bases and the J segment 0 bases; nucleotides outside the gene matches: 19.